The 11 T cell receptor beta chains in this list originate from one sample, sequenced in a study of Graves' ophthalmopathy and Graves' hyperthyroidism. Amplification of the TCR beta CDR3 regions used RNA transcripts (as template). Following a first-round RT-PCR that used HTBI primers, a second-round multiplex PCR was carried out. Via MiXCR, TCRdb re-called the multiplex PCR reads, giving one row per CDR3 protein. The sample consists of 560,000 or so distinct CDR3 sequences, 35% to 40% of them appearing once. The sequenced material came from peripheral blood or thyroid tissue (not recorded which). These TCRs come from an adult man with Graves' hyperthyroidism.

This clonotype was observed at least ten times. The chain links TRBV6-1 to TRBJ1-2; no clear D gene. There are 13 residues in the CDR3. Germline CDR1 MNHNS, CDR2 SASEGT. Between the trimmed V and J ends, which lost 4 bases and 6 bases, there was a span of 12 bases. CDR3 DNA: TGTGCCAGCAGTGGAGTTGTATTTGATGGCTACACCTTC. Its translation: CASSGVVFDGYTF.

The V gene is TRBV12-1, the J gene TRBJ2-2. TRBV12-1 represents a pseudogene. The CDR3 has 16 amino acids. CDR3 protein: CASSFTGLPNTGELFF. CDR3 in DNA: TGTGCCAGCAGCTTTACGGGACTCCCGAACACCGGGGAGCTGTTTTTT.

There are many counts of this clonotype. The rearrangement uses TRBV6-1 and TRBJ1-1, with 7 bases matching TRBD1. There are 17 residues in the CDR3. Germline V lookup: CDR1 MNHNS, CDR2 SASEGT. With 5 bases clipped from V and 7 bases from J, the junction kept 19 bases outside the gene matches. CDR3 sequence reads: CASSIQNYQTGQDEAFF. CDR3 nucleotide sequence: TGTGCCAGCAGTATTCAAAATTACCAGACAGGGCAGGATGAAGCTTTCTTT.

In its sample, this clonotype was seen once. The chain has TRBV29-1 and TRBJ1-2; TRBD1 matches 7 bases. Trimming cost V 3 bases and J 2 bases; bases outside gene matches: 9. The length of the CDR3 is 15 residues. Germline loops: CDR1 SQVTM, CDR2 ANQGSEA. CDR3 sequence (DNA): TGCAGCGTTGAGTTGAGGGACAGAAGAAACTATGGCTACACCTTC. Translated: CSVELRDRRNYGYTF. Drawing the rest from reference TRBV29-1 and TRBJ1-2, the complete variable domain is SAVISQKPSRDICQRGTSLTIQCQVDSQVTMMFWYRQQPGQSLTLIATANQGSEATYESGFVIDKFPISRPNLTFSTLTVSNMSPEDSSIYLCSVELRDRRNYGYTFGSGTRLTVV.

There are a few counts of this clonotype. V usage is TRBV7-3 and J usage is TRBJ2-3; maybe TRBD1 (5 bases). V lost 2 bases and J lost 1, with 10 bases in between. Per the germline V gene, CDR1 is SGHTA and CDR2 is FQGTGA. This CDR3 region has 15 residues. CDR3 residues: CASSLQGFGTDTQYF. In DNA form, the CDR3 reads TGTGCCAGCAGCTTACAGGGATTTGGCACAGATACGCAGTATTTT.

The rearrangement links TRBV11-2 to TRBJ1-3, with D unclear. V lost 5 bases and J 0 bases, leaving 17 bases between the germline ends. The CDR3 totals 17 residues. CDR1 is SGHAT and CDR2 is FQNNGV in the germline V gene. The CDR3: CASSAWTVSNSGNTIYF. The DNA of the CDR3 is TGTGCCAGCAGCGCATGGACCGTCTCCAACTCTGGAAACACCATATATTTT. Full variable domain (missing parts from reference TRBV11-2 and TRBJ1-3): EAGVAQSPRYKIIEKRQSVAFWCNPISGHATLYWYQQILGQGPKLLIQFQNNGVVDDSQLPKDRFSAERLKGVDSTLKIQPAKLEDSAVYLCASSAWTVSNSGNTIYFGEGSWLTVV.

The sample holds many counts of this clonotype. This chain uses TRBV5-1 with TRBJ1-1; D ambiguous. Looked up from germline, CDR1 is SGHRS and CDR2 is YFSETQ. V was clipped by 1 base and J by 1 base, with 5 bases between them. The CDR3 sequence is 13 residues long. The DNA of the CDR3 is TGCGCCAGCAGCTTGATGGGGAACACTGAAGCTTTCTTT. The encoded protein is CASSLMGNTEAFF.

This clonotype was found a few times. The chain has TRBV28 and TRBJ1-1; no reliable D call. This CDR3 contains 13 residues. V was shortened by 5 bases and J by 1 base, with 8 bases between the two germline ends. CDR1 MDHEN and CDR2 SYDVKM come from the germline V gene. The CDR3 region is CASSRAQNTEAFF. The DNA of the CDR3 is TGTGCCAGCAGTCGTGCACAGAACACTGAAGCTTTCTTT.

To note about this clonotype: This may be a read error: a much more frequent sequence differs by one nucleotide. The chain combines TRBV7-8 with TRBJ2-5; 7 bases align to TRBD1. The germline gives CDR1 SGHVS, CDR2 FQNEAQ. The CDR3 contains 17 residues. This CDR3 reads CASSLRQTGRPQETQHF. CDR3 DNA: TGTGCCAGCAGCTTGCGCCAGACAGGGCGCCCTCAAGAGACCCAGCACTTC.

The CDR3 protein is CATAARAEKLFF. The DNA of the CDR3 is TGTGCCACGGCCGCCAGAGCAGAAAAACTGTTTTTT. The V and J genes are TRBV27 and TRBJ1-4; D gene ambiguous. The CDR3 spans 12 residues. V dropped 10 bases and J dropped 8 bases, with 14 bases sitting between them. CDR1 MNHEY and CDR2 SMNVEV come from the germline V gene (reference sequence).

J is TRBJ2-7 and V is TRBV19, with 8 bases aligning to TRBD1. Germline CDR1 reads LNHDA; CDR2 reads SQIVND (reference sequence). Losses at the gene ends were 0 bases for V and 3 bases for J; bases not matched to a gene: 10. The CDR3 spans 17 residues. The CDR3 sequence is CASSIDLVGQGNYEQYF. The CDR3 DNA reads as TGTGCCAGTAGTATAGATCTGGTCGGACAGGGAAACTACGAGCAGTACTTC.